The clone carrying this T cell receptor beta chain came up many times. TCRdb passed the RACE reads through MiXCR, listing each CDR3 protein once. The sample records some 100,000 distinct CDR3 sequences, 9% to 9.5% being singletons. This sample is drawn from a study of human T cells and chemical hapten exposure. The CDR3 runs to 13 residues. Trimming cost V 7 bases and J 4 bases; bases outside gene matches: 7. Germline CDR1 reads SQVTM; CDR2 reads ANQGSEA. The time point here: patch test 2, 6 weeks after DPC sensitization. Treatment meaning: therapeutic diphenylcyclopropenone sensitization with weekly scalp DPC.

This chain uses TRBV29-1 with TRBJ2-1; TRBD2 aligns across 7 bases. This receptor was obtained from a woman aged 40 to 49 with alopecia areata. Some clones in this sample may be carry-over from other donors' samples. The sample here was whole blood, taken in connection with sensitization to the hapten diphenylcyclopropenone (DPC). CDR3: CSALRGSYNEQFF. For the CDR3, the DNA is TGCAGCGCATTGCGGGGGTCGTACAATGAGCAGTTCTTC.